Listed below are T cell receptor beta chains from one sample, sequenced in a study of cytomegalovirus exposure and HLA in healthy donors. TCRdb's table, derived via immunoSEQ multiplex PCR, lists solely in-frame clones and lacks some. The sample data list 150,000 or so clones. The sequenced sample consisted of PBMCs. All receptors come from a man aged 25 to 40 in good health and CMV-seronegative. CDR3s include the opening cysteine and the closing phenylalanine or tryptophan. The order of the fields is V gene, D gene, J gene, CDR3 DNA, CDR3 protein. A D gene is named only where the DNA matches it firmly.

>TRBV5-1|NA|TRBJ1-3
TGCGCCAGCAGCTTGGCCCAGGGGGGAAACACCATATATTTT
CASSLAQGGNTIYF
>TRBV7-8|TRBD2|TRBJ2-7
TGTGCCAGCAGCTCCCGACTAGCGAAATCCTACGAGCAGTACTTC
CASSSRLAKSYEQYF
>TRBV7-2|TRBD1|TRBJ1-1
TGTGCCAGCAGCTTAGACAGGGGGAACACTGAAGCTTTCTTT
CASSLDRGNTEAFF
>TRBV27|NA|TRBJ1-2
TGTGCCAGCAGTTTATCGAGCTGGGGCGGCTACACCTTC
CASSLSSWGGYTF
>TRBV11-3|TRBD1|TRBJ2-7
TGTGCCAGCAGCTTTGGGGGGGGACAGGGATTACTCGAGCAGTACTTC
CASSFGGGQGLLEQYF
>TRBV5-6|NA|TRBJ1-2
TGTGCCAGCAGCTTGCCAGGGGAGGGGTATGACTATGGCTACACCTTC
CASSLPGEGYDYGYTF
>TRBV27|TRBD1|TRBJ1-1
TGTGCCAGCAACCCTATTGGACAGGTTGAAGCTTTCTTT
CASNPIGQVEAFF
>TRBV7-6|TRBD1|TRBJ1-1
TGTGCCAGCAGCGGACAGGGGTTCGACACTGAAGCTTTCTTT
CASSGQGFDTEAFF
>TRBV5-1|TRBD2|TRBJ2-3
TGCGCCAGCCGCTTCTTAGCGGGGGTCACAGATACGCAGTATTTT
CASRFLAGVTDTQYF
>TRBV2|NA|TRBJ1-5
TGTGCCAGCCTTAAGGCGGATTATCAGCCCCAGCATTTT
CASLKADYQPQHF
>TRBV19|NA|TRBJ1-5
TGTGCCAGTAGACTGCTTAGTTACGAAGGGGTTAATCAGCCCCAGCATTTT
CASRLLSYEGVNQPQHF
>TRBV5-1|NA|TRBJ2-2
TGCGCCAGCTTGCTCCTCCCTATTGCAATGAACACCGGGGAGCTGTTTTTT
CASLLLPIAMNTGELFF
>TRBV6-5|NA|TRBJ1-1
TGTGCCAGCAGTTACTCGCAGTACGGGAGCACTGAAGCTTTCTTT
CASSYSQYGSTEAFF
>TRBV5-4|NA|TRBJ1-5
TGTGCCAGCAGCTCGGACAGAGATCAGCCCCAGCATTTT
CASSSDRDQPQHF